This T cell receptor beta chain was identified in a study of T cells in Graves' hyperthyroidism and ophthalmopathy. There are many counts of this clonotype. Its antigen remains unknown. Findings and limits, study-wide: Model output signaled ophthalmopathy a median roughly 6 months ahead of onset.

Exclusion of patients followed from uncontrolled infection, other autoimmune disease, pregnancy or lactation. The PBMCs studied were ones that came from roughly 11 ml fresh peripheral blood. RNA transcripts were the template for amplifying TCR beta CDR3 regions. A set of HTBI primers served as the primers for a first-round RT-PCR of the TCR CDR3. TCRdb fed the multiplex PCR reads into MiXCR, producing one record per CDR3 protein. The profile shows 480,000 or so distinct CDR3 sequences, around 15% of them singletons. The CDR3 is made up of 15 amino acids. V lost 0 bases to trimming and J lost 6 bases, with 11 bases between them. Germline CDR1 reads LGHDT; CDR2 reads YNNKEL (reference sequence).

The chain couples TRBV3-1 to TRBJ2-2, with D tentatively TRBD2 (5 bases). The receptor's source is a woman aged 18-29 years with Graves' hyperthyroidism. The sequenced sample was blood. The CDR3 sequence is CASSQDTTNSGELFF. The CDR3 DNA follows: TGTGCCAGCAGCCAAGATACGACTAATTCCGGGGAGCTGTTTTTT.